This T cell receptor (beta chain) was documented in a study of shared clonotypes between healthy human individuals (dated by TCRdb to the early 2020s). About the study as a whole: The cohort included three men and a couple of women between 18 and 49 years of age. For each donor, three plates each were used for CD4 naive and CD4 memory, two plates were used for CD8 naive, and one plate was used for CD8 memory. To estimate repertoire size and how much clonotypes are shared between individuals, the study performed deep sequencing of blood TCR repertoires from five healthy adults. To increase sequencing depth and limit assay-specific biases, TCR repertoire library preparation and sequencing were carried out by different laboratories using diverse techniques. Leukapheresis yielded between about 0.85 and 9.5 billion PBMCs per donor.

Study-wide findings and limitations: Sampling was restricted to blood, and TCR repertoires in tissue are likely to differ from TCR repertoires in blood. Sharing across a handful of donors was observed for roughly 5% of naive CD4, about 3.2% of naive CD8, about 2.5% of memory CD4, and approximately 0.41% of memory CD8 clonotypes. Incomplete sequencing was indicated by rarefaction of sorted-subset datasets, despite the large sequencing depth. Pairwise subsampling indicated that sequencing depth was expected to affect the degree of clonotype sharing among donors. Estimated clonotype richness was generally larger for naive than for memory subsets. Higher generation probabilities were observed for clonotypes shared by all four sorted-subset donors than for non-shared clonotypes. The genetic and exposure-history diversity represented was limited by the small number of donors.

CD8 naive samples were obtained by positive selection for CCR7 among CD45RO-negative cells, yielding a CD45RA+CCR7+ population from which TemRA cells were excluded. Healthy HIV-negative adults with no recently reported acute infections or vaccinations were included as donors. Every donor was a Caucasian adult residing in Nashville, Tennessee, USA. After blood collection by leukapheresis, PBMCs were isolated using Ficoll-Histopaque density gradient centrifugation and then cryopreserved in the vapor phase of liquid nitrogen. Purity and quantity of every magnetically sorted T cell population were checked by analytical flow cytometry. From each sorted fraction, genomic DNA was isolated and quantified by UV absorbance on a Nanodrop 2000c. As regards this clone: What antigen it recognizes has not been identified. No quality values exist for individual bases; no much larger clone is one base distant.

Using the deep immunoSEQ assay, multiplex PCR amplified TCR CDR3 regions from genomic DNA. Extracted genomic DNA from each cell subset was distributed evenly across all wells of several immunoSEQ 96-well plates, and each plate was treated as a replicate. For sorted subsets, each replicate PCR was loaded with around 200 ng genomic DNA, equivalent to 30,000 or so T cell genomes. Purified libraries were measured with a Qubit 3.0 fluorometer, size-checked on a Bioanalyzer 2100, and measured again with the KAPA Library Quantification kit. Each immunoSEQ 96-well plate was sequenced on its own single-read 150-cycle Illumina NextSeq 550 flow cell. Per the source publication's procedure: The immunoSEQ output contained only junctional sequences without quality scores, so filtering could not match that applied to full-length reads. To assign V/J genes and CDR3, sequences were annotated using PyIR, a Python wrapper for IgBLAST v1.9, with IMGT germline references. Reads were filtered out if the reads had weak V/J assignments (E-value above 1e-6), no CDR3, stop codons, out-of-frame junctions, or ambiguous translated residues. V3J clonotypes were defined as sequences sharing an identical inferred V gene, J gene, and CDR3 amino acid sequence. To compute the percentage overlap between repertoires, the number of shared unique clonotypes was divided by the size of the smaller repertoire. Three approaches were used to assess repertoire richness: RTK rarefaction, the Chao1 estimator, and Recon v2.1 estimates of unobserved clonotypes. Generation probabilities were computed with OLGA for all TCRbeta clonotypes obtained by the gDNA method from four donors. TCRdb's version of the immuneACCESS table is confined to in-frame rearrangements and falls short of the full clone set. An unresolved V gene accounts for under half of the shortfall where checked; the remainder is of unknown origin. For V, J and clone size, that table is used; D and trimming come from the DNA. The sample table contains some 2,100,000 clones; only one count was recorded for about 93% of them. Clones ranked in the top ten supply approximately 1.7% of the sample.

The CDR3 measures 13 amino acids from cysteine to phenylalanine. The only DNA kept is the CDR3, 39 bases in frame from the first base. CDR1 and CDR2 (MNHNY, SVGAGI) derive from the germline V gene (reference sequence). At the junction V is shortened by 11 bases and J by 1 base, with 14 bases in between. The sequence was obtained from a man aged 18 to 30 in good health. Some clones in this sample may be carry-over from other donors' samples. Recombination connected TRBV6-6 to TRBJ1-1; TRBD1 is a weak D gene call, 5 bases matching. Source material: naive CD8+ T cells from PBMCs. The sample's cell subset or site label is to be understood as: CD45RA+CCR7+. The CDR3 region has the sequence CASNGQGNTEAFF. The nucleotide sequence reads as follows: TGTGCCTCAAATGGGCAGGGGAACACTGAAGCTTTCTTT.